These T cell receptor beta chains were read from a single sample in a study of shared clonotypes between healthy human individuals. The protocol was immunoSEQ multiplex PCR, while the TCRdb copy is restricted to in-frame clones and leaves out a portion. The sample includes about 680,000 clones, around three quarters of them seen just once. What was sequenced was memory CD4+ T cells sorted from blood. Receptors originate from a woman under 40 in good health. Each CDR3 is given with its conserved first and last residue.

v_call	j_call	cdr3_aa
TRBV19	TRBJ2-1	CATRTGGFDEQFF
TRBV18	TRBJ2-5	CASSPETETQYF
TRBV19	TRBJ2-7	CASSRDSDREQYF
TRBV7-2	TRBJ1-3	CASSKERWDSGNTIYF
TRBV7-9	TRBJ2-1	CASSSNEQFF
TRBV5-8	TRBJ2-1	CASSRKVAGERTQFF
TRBV25-1	TRBJ2-7	CASSGSSYEQYF
TRBV6-1	TRBJ2-6	CASRNGGSGANVLTF
TRBV29-1	TRBJ1-1	CSVAPRMNTEAFF
TRBV7-3	TRBJ2-1	CASSEGSNLYNEQFF
TRBV23-1	TRBJ2-1	CASSSLDEQFF
TRBV28	TRBJ2-3	CASSPGGAGTDTQYF
TRBV19	TRBJ1-2	CASSTDLRAFDYGYTF
TRBV25-1	TRBJ2-1	CASSEPRGEQFF
TRBV7-2	TRBJ2-1	CASSSASRLYNEQFF